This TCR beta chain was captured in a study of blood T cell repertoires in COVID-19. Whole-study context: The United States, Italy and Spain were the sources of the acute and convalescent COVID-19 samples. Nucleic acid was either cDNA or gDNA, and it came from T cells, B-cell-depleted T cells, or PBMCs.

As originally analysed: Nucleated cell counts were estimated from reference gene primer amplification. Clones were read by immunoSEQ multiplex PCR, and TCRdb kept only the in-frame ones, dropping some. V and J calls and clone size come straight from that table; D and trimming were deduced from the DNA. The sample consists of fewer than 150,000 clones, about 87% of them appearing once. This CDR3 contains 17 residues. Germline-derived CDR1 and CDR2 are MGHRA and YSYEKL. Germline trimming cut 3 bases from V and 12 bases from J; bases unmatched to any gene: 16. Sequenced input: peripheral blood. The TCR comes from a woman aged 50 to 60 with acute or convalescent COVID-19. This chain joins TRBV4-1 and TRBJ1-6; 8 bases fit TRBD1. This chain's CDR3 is CASSHKPGQAPGIPLHF. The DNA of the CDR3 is TGCGCCAGCAGCCATAAACCGGGACAGGCCCCGGGAATACCCCTCCACTTT.